This T cell receptor (beta chain) is drawn from a study of T cell changes during pregnancy in multiple sclerosis. Per the germline V gene, CDR1 is SQVTM and CDR2 is ANQGSEA. The ends were cut back, 3 bases at V and 8 bases at J, with 14 bases in the middle. The CDR3 runs to 13 residues. This clone has a single count. Clones were sequenced by immunoSEQ multiplex PCR, and TCRdb holds only the in-frame ones, with some missing. Of about 41,000 clones listed, approximately 94% are singletons. This clonotype was obtained from a female donor with multiple sclerosis, enrolled in a pregnancy study. The rearrangement uses TRBV29-1 and TRBJ2-1; D not certain. This sample comprised CD8+ T cells from peripheral blood mononuclear cells, obtained in the third trimester of pregnancy. The CDR3 is CSVESSLFDEQFF. CDR3 in DNA: TGCAGCGTTGAGTCTAGTTTATTTGATGAGCAGTTCTTC.